Listed below are T cell receptor beta chains from one sample, sequenced in a study of shared clonotypes between healthy human individuals. The method was immunoSEQ multiplex PCR; TCRdb's version includes in-frame clones alone and lacks a portion of them. The sample includes about 2,500,000 clones, roughly 92% of them seen just once. Sequencing was done on a sample of naive CD4+ T cells sorted from blood. Receptors were obtained from a man younger than 35 in good health. Each CDR3 is given with its conserved first and last residue. Fields, in order: V gene, D gene, J gene, clone size, CDR3 protein, CDR3 DNA. A D gene is named only where the DNA matches it firmly. Size tells how often a clone was seen (once, few, many) or the class of an expanded clone, and some rows leave it out.

v_gene: TRBV5-1
d_gene: .
j_gene: TRBJ2-7
abundance: .
CDR3aa: CASSPDGQFYEQYF
CDR3nt: TGCGCCAGCAGCCCTGACGGACAGTTCTACGAGCAGTACTTC

v_gene: TRBV6-1
d_gene: TRBD1
j_gene: TRBJ1-2
abundance: .
CDR3aa: CASSAPGQGARYGYTF
CDR3nt: TGTGCCAGCAGTGCGCCGGGACAGGGGGCGCGTTATGGCTACACCTTC

v_gene: TRBV6-6
d_gene: TRBD1
j_gene: TRBJ1-2
abundance: .
CDR3aa: CASSYSLTGLNYGYTF
CDR3nt: TGTGCCAGCAGTTACTCTCTGACAGGGCTGAACTATGGCTACACCTTC

v_gene: TRBV7-7
d_gene: .
j_gene: TRBJ2-7
abundance: .
CDR3aa: CASSLDPRDKQYF
CDR3nt: TGTGCTAGCAGCTTAGATCCGCGGGACAAGCAGTACTTC

v_gene: TRBV4-1
d_gene: .
j_gene: TRBJ2-5
abundance: .
CDR3aa: CASSQGTEETQYF
CDR3nt: TGCGCCAGCAGCCAGGGGACGGAAGAGACCCAGTACTTC

v_gene: TRBV28
d_gene: .
j_gene: TRBJ1-5
abundance: .
CDR3aa: CASSPGRQYQPQHF
CDR3nt: TGTGCCAGCAGCCCTGGACGGCAGTATCAGCCCCAGCATTTT

v_gene: TRBV6-5
d_gene: TRBD1
j_gene: TRBJ1-6
abundance: .
CDR3aa: CASSFGTEGYNSPLHF
CDR3nt: TGTGCCAGCAGTTTCGGGACAGAGGGGTATAATTCACCCCTCCACTTT

v_gene: TRBV11-2
d_gene: .
j_gene: TRBJ2-2
abundance: .
CDR3aa: CASSLGAGAGGELFF
CDR3nt: TGTGCCAGCAGCTTAGGGGCAGGGGCTGGCGGGGAGCTGTTTTTT

v_gene: TRBV5-6
d_gene: TRBD1
j_gene: TRBJ1-1
abundance: .
CDR3aa: CASAPRTGTIRAFF
CDR3nt: TGTGCCAGCGCCCCCCGGACAGGGACGATCCGAGCTTTCTTT

v_gene: TRBV13
d_gene: .
j_gene: TRBJ2-7
abundance: .
CDR3aa: CASSSSGLPPYEQYF
CDR3nt: TGTGCCAGCAGCTCTAGTGGACTCCCGCCCTACGAGCAGTACTTC

v_gene: TRBV5-1
d_gene: .
j_gene: TRBJ1-4
abundance: .
CDR3aa: CASSPARQRDF
CDR3nt: TGCGCCAGCAGCCCTGCCAGACAAAGGGATTTT

v_gene: TRBV2
d_gene: .
j_gene: TRBJ2-3
abundance: .
CDR3aa: CASGPGSTDTQYF
CDR3nt: TGTGCCAGCGGCCCGGGTAGCACAGATACGCAGTATTTT

v_gene: TRBV18
d_gene: .
j_gene: TRBJ1-5
abundance: .
CDR3aa: CASSPIEGANQPQHF
CDR3nt: TGTGCCAGCTCACCAATTGAGGGAGCAAATCAGCCCCAGCATTTT

v_gene: TRBV4-1
d_gene: .
j_gene: TRBJ2-1
abundance: once
CDR3aa: CASSQPQGPEQFF
CDR3nt: TGCGCCAGCAGCCAACCTCAGGGCCCCGAGCAGTTCTTC

v_gene: TRBV30
d_gene: .
j_gene: TRBJ1-3
abundance: .
CDR3aa: CAWRKITGPNSGNTIYF
CDR3nt: TGTGCCTGGAGGAAAATAACAGGGCCCAACTCTGGAAACACCATATATTTT

v_gene: TRBV6-6
d_gene: .
j_gene: TRBJ1-1
abundance: .
CDR3aa: CASSYPGGSTEAFF
CDR3nt: TGTGCCAGCAGTTACCCTGGGGGGTCTACTGAAGCTTTCTTT

v_gene: TRBV4-2
d_gene: .
j_gene: TRBJ2-4
abundance: once
CDR3aa: CASSQAGVGDPKNIQYF
CDR3nt: TGTGCCAGCAGCCAAGCAGGGGTGGGGGATCCCAAAAACATTCAGTACTTC

v_gene: TRBV2
d_gene: .
j_gene: TRBJ1-2
abundance: .
CDR3aa: CASSQQPYYGYTF
CDR3nt: TGTGCCAGCAGTCAACAACCCTACTATGGCTACACCTTC

v_gene: TRBV15
d_gene: .
j_gene: TRBJ2-7
abundance: .
CDR3aa: CATSRDRAGVDEQYF
CDR3nt: TGTGCCACCAGCAGAGATAGGGCTGGAGTAGACGAGCAGTACTTC

v_gene: TRBV2
d_gene: .
j_gene: TRBJ2-5
abundance: .
CDR3aa: CASSGRLQETQYF
CDR3nt: TGTGCCAGCAGTGGGCGACTACAAGAGACCCAGTACTTC

v_gene: TRBV30
d_gene: .
j_gene: TRBJ2-5
abundance: .
CDR3aa: CAWSPGKTDQETQYF
CDR3nt: TGTGCCTGGAGTCCCGGTAAAACGGATCAAGAGACCCAGTACTTC

v_gene: TRBV6-5
d_gene: .
j_gene: TRBJ1-2
abundance: once
CDR3aa: CASSYSTAYGYTF
CDR3nt: TGTGCCAGCAGTTACTCGACCGCCTATGGCTACACCTTC

v_gene: TRBV29-1
d_gene: .
j_gene: TRBJ2-7
abundance: once
CDR3aa: CSFEARTAGEQYF
CDR3nt: TGCAGCTTTGAGGCGAGGACAGCAGGCGAGCAGTACTTC

v_gene: TRBV29-1
d_gene: .
j_gene: TRBJ1-1
abundance: few
CDR3aa: CSVLASLNTEAFF
CDR3nt: TGCAGCGTCCTGGCAAGTCTGAACACTGAAGCTTTCTTT

v_gene: TRBV5-1
d_gene: TRBD1
j_gene: TRBJ1-6
abundance: .
CDR3aa: CASSLEQGAGNSPLHF
CDR3nt: TGCGCCAGCAGCTTGGAGCAGGGGGCGGGTAATTCACCCCTCCACTTT

v_gene: TRBV10-3
d_gene: .
j_gene: TRBJ1-4
abundance: .
CDR3aa: CAISGFPEGEKLFF
CDR3nt: TGTGCCATCTCTGGGTTTCCCGAGGGTGAAAAACTGTTTTTT

v_gene: TRBV27
d_gene: .
j_gene: TRBJ2-7
abundance: .
CDR3aa: CASSLLPGPYEQYF
CDR3nt: TGTGCCAGCAGTTTACTACCGGGACCCTACGAGCAGTACTTC

v_gene: TRBV7-2
d_gene: .
j_gene: TRBJ1-2
abundance: .
CDR3aa: CASSHDGGGRGGYTF
CDR3nt: TGCGCCAGCAGCCATGATGGCGGGGGCCGGGGGGGCTACACCTTC

v_gene: TRBV27
d_gene: .
j_gene: TRBJ2-7
abundance: .
CDR3aa: CASSLSGGPYEQYF
CDR3nt: TGTGCCAGCAGTTTATCGGGGGGCCCCTACGAGCAGTACTTC

v_gene: TRBV7-6
d_gene: .
j_gene: TRBJ2-2
abundance: .
CDR3aa: CASSRMPSSANTGELFF
CDR3nt: TGTGCCAGCAGCCGGATGCCCTCTTCTGCGAACACCGGGGAGCTGTTTTTT

v_gene: TRBV30
d_gene: .
j_gene: TRBJ1-1
abundance: few
CDR3aa: CAWSSRAEAFF
CDR3nt: TGTGCCTGGAGCTCCCGGGCTGAAGCTTTCTTT

v_gene: TRBV5-4
d_gene: TRBD2
j_gene: TRBJ2-5
abundance: once
CDR3aa: CASSFRLASQETQYF
CDR3nt: TGTGCCAGCAGCTTCCGACTAGCGTCTCAAGAGACCCAGTACTTC

v_gene: TRBV10-3
d_gene: TRBD2
j_gene: TRBJ2-7
abundance: .
CDR3aa: CAISESTSGKVNF
CDR3nt: TGTGCCATCAGTGAGTCGACTAGCGGGAAGGTAAACTTC

v_gene: TRBV18
d_gene: .
j_gene: TRBJ2-3
abundance: .
CDR3aa: CASSPPTHTDTQYF
CDR3nt: TGTGCCAGCTCACCACCTACCCACACAGATACGCAGTATTTT

v_gene: TRBV5-6
d_gene: TRBD1
j_gene: TRBJ1-4
abundance: .
CDR3aa: CASSLVNRDRDEKLFF
CDR3nt: TGTGCCAGCAGCTTGGTAAACCGGGACAGAGATGAAAAACTGTTTTTT

v_gene: TRBV7-6
d_gene: TRBD1
j_gene: TRBJ1-1
abundance: .
CDR3aa: CASSDSGGGTEAFF
CDR3nt: TGTGCCAGCAGCGACTCAGGGGGGGGCACTGAAGCTTTCTTT

v_gene: TRBV20-1
d_gene: .
j_gene: TRBJ2-1
abundance: .
CDR3aa: CSASGHNEQFF
CDR3nt: TGCAGTGCTTCAGGACACAATGAGCAGTTCTTC

v_gene: TRBV19
d_gene: .
j_gene: TRBJ1-4
abundance: .
CDR3aa: CASTQTAGRNEKLFF
CDR3nt: TGTGCCAGTACGCAGACAGCGGGACGTAATGAAAAACTGTTTTTT

v_gene: TRBV5-1
d_gene: .
j_gene: TRBJ1-3
abundance: .
CDR3aa: CASSLVQGPGNTIYF
CDR3nt: TGCGCCAGCAGCTTGGTACAGGGTCCTGGAAACACCATATATTTT

v_gene: TRBV6-1
d_gene: .
j_gene: TRBJ2-7
abundance: .
CDR3aa: CASRIRQSSYEQYF
CDR3nt: TGTGCCAGCAGAATCAGACAGAGCTCCTACGAGCAGTACTTC

v_gene: TRBV7-2
d_gene: .
j_gene: TRBJ2-4
abundance: .
CDR3aa: CASSSGNIQYF
CDR3nt: TGTGCCAGCAGCTCGGGAAACATTCAGTACTTC

v_gene: TRBV18
d_gene: .
j_gene: TRBJ1-1
abundance: .
CDR3aa: CASSPFRWTEAFF
CDR3nt: TGTGCCAGCTCACCCTTCCGGTGGACTGAAGCTTTCTTT

v_gene: TRBV6-1
d_gene: TRBD1
j_gene: TRBJ2-2
abundance: .
CDR3aa: CAADRGSGELFF
CDR3nt: TGTGCCGCAGACAGGGGAAGCGGGGAGCTGTTTTTT

v_gene: TRBV30
d_gene: .
j_gene: TRBJ1-1
abundance: few
CDR3aa: CAWRGDRRAEAFF
CDR3nt: TGTGCCTGGAGAGGGGACCGACGGGCTGAAGCTTTCTTT

v_gene: TRBV29-1
d_gene: TRBD1
j_gene: TRBJ1-2
abundance: .
CDR3aa: CSVFPGQNYGYTF
CDR3nt: TGCAGCGTCTTCCCGGGACAGAACTATGGCTACACCTTC

v_gene: TRBV28
d_gene: .
j_gene: TRBJ1-1
abundance: .
CDR3aa: CASSLEVRGTEAFF
CDR3nt: TGTGCCAGCAGTTTAGAGGTCCGAGGGACTGAAGCTTTCTTT

v_gene: TRBV28
d_gene: .
j_gene: TRBJ1-3
abundance: .
CDR3aa: CASSFRGSGNTIYF
CDR3nt: TGTGCCAGCAGTTTTCGGGGGTCTGGAAACACCATATATTTT

v_gene: TRBV2
d_gene: .
j_gene: TRBJ2-5
abundance: .
CDR3aa: CASSGQYQETQYF
CDR3nt: TGTGCCAGCAGCGGACAGTACCAAGAGACCCAGTACTTC

v_gene: TRBV6-1
d_gene: .
j_gene: TRBJ1-5
abundance: .
CDR3aa: CASRRTANPEQPQHF
CDR3nt: TGTGCCAGCAGGAGGACGGCGAATCCGGAGCAGCCCCAGCATTTT